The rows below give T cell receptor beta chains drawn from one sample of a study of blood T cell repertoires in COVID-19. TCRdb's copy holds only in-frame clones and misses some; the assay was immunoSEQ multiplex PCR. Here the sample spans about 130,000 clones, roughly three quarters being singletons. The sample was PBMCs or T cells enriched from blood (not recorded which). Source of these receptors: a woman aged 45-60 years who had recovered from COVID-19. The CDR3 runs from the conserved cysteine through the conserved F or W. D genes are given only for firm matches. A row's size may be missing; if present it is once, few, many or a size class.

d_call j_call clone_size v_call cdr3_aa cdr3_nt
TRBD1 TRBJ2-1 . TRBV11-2 CASSSIRRTGATYNEQFF TGTGCCAGCAGCTCTATACGTCGGACAGGGGCAACCTACAATGAGCAGTTCTTC
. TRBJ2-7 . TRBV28 CASSLGGSSYEQYF TGTGCCAGCAGTTTAGGCGGTAGCTCCTACGAGCAGTACTTC
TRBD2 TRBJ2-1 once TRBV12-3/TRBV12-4 CASSSETSDEQFF TGTGCCAGCAGTTCCGAGACTAGCGATGAGCAGTTCTTC
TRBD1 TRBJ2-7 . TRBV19 CASSIPGQGSREQYF TGTGCCAGTAGTATCCCCGGACAGGGATCTCGCGAGCAGTACTTC
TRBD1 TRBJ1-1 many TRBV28 CASSPWTGSNTEAFF TGTGCCAGCAGTCCATGGACAGGCTCGAACACTGAAGCTTTCTTT
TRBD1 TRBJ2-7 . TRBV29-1 CSVWGQHYEQYF TGCAGCGTTTGGGGACAGCACTACGAGCAGTACTTC
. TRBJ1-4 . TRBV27 CASRDLKGSTNEKLFF TGTGCCAGCAGGGACTTGAAGGGTTCAACTAATGAAAAACTGTTTTTT
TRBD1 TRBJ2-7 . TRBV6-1 CASSSRDRAYEQYF TGTGCCAGCAGCTCACGGGACAGAGCCTACGAGCAGTACTTC
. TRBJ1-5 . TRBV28 CASSPLGGSNQPQHF TGTGCCAGCAGCCCGTTGGGGGGAAGCAATCAGCCCCAGCATTTT
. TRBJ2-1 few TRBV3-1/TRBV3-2 CASSQSGTRPYNEQFF TGTGCCAGCAGCCAATCCGGGACACGTCCCTACAATGAGCAGTTCTTC
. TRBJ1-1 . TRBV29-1 CSVRPGGNTEAFF TGCAGCGTTAGACCGGGAGGGAACACTGAAGCTTTCTTT
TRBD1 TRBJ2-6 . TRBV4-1 CASSQGPGQRDGANVLTF TGCGCCAGCAGCCAAGGCCCGGGACAGAGAGATGGGGCCAACGTCCTGACTTTC
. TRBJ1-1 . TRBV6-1 CASSENGGRAFF TGTGCCAGCAGTGAAAACGGGGGGCGAGCTTTCTTT
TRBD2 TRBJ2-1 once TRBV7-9 CASKSGGANEQFF TGTGCCAGCAAGAGCGGGGGGGCTAATGAGCAGTTCTTC
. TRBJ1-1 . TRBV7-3 CASTSETENANTEAFF TGTGCCAGCACCTCTGAGACAGAGAACGCGAACACTGAAGCTTTCTTT
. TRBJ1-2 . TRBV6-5 CASTAGGGSGYGYTF TGTGCCAGCACCGCCGGCGGGGGCTCGGGCTATGGCTACACCTTC
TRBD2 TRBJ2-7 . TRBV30 CAWRTGGLAGGPYEQYF TGTGCCTGGAGGACTGGTGGGCTAGCGGGGGGGCCCTATGAGCAGTACTTC
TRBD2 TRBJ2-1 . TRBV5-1 CASSLLAGAEYNEQFF TGCGCCAGCAGCTTGCTAGCGGGGGCCGAGTACAATGAGCAGTTCTTC
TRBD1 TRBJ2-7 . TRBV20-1 CSGTDSYEQYF TGCAGCGGGACAGACTCCTACGAGCAGTACTTC
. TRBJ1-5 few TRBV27 CASTPRGRSNQPQHF TGTGCCAGCACCCCCAGGGGCAGAAGCAATCAGCCCCAGCATTTT
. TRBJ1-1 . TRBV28 CASSLEYAAEAFF TGTGCCAGCAGTTTAGAGTATGCGGCTGAAGCTTTCTTT
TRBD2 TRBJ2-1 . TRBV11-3 CASSRAGGIYNEQFF TGTGCCAGCAGCAGGGCGGGGGGTATCTACAATGAGCAGTTCTTC
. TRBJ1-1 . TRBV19 CASSMFGRNTEAFF TGTGCCAGTAGTATGTTCGGGAGGAACACTGAAGCTTTCTTT
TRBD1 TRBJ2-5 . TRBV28 CAGGTGGLKTQYF TGTGCCGGCGGGACAGGGGGCTTGAAGACCCAGTACTTC
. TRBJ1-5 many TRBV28 CASSRGGANQPQHF TGTGCCAGCAGCCGTGGAGGGGCCAATCAGCCCCAGCATTTT
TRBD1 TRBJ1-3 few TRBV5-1 CASSLLMNPGQGGNTIYF TGCGCCAGCAGCTTGCTTATGAACCCGGGACAGGGGGGAAACACCATATATTTT
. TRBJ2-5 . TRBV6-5 CASSTDYQETQYF TGTGCCAGCAGTACCGACTACCAAGAGACCCAGTACTTC
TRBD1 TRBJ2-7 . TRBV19 CASRTGTGAYEQYF TGTGCCAGTAGAACCGGGACAGGGGCCTACGAGCAGTACTTC
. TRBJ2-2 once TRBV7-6 CASSPLVGADTGELFF TGTGCCAGCAGCCCCTTGGTGGGTGCGGACACCGGGGAGCTGTTTTTT
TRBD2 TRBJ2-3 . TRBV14 CASARLAGVTDTQYF TGTGCCAGCGCCCGACTAGCGGGGGTCACAGATACGCAGTATTTT
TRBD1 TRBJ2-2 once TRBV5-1 CASSLPTGTGELFF TGCGCCAGCAGCTTACCGACAGGGACCGGGGAGCTGTTTTTT
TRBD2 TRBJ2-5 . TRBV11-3 CASSLGAGAVQETQYF TGTGCCAGCAGCTTAGGAGCGGGGGCCGTTCAAGAGACCCAGTACTTC
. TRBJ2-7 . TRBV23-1 CASNDLEVVPYEQYF TGCGCCAGCAACGACTTAGAGGTGGTACCCTACGAGCAGTACTTC
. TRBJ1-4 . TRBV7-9 CASSLGGTTNEKLFF TGTGCCAGCAGCTTAGGAGGAACAACTAATGAAAAACTGTTTTTT
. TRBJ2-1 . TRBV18 CASSPTGLPGDEQFF TGTGCCAGCTCACCGACAGGTCTACCTGGGGATGAGCAGTTCTTC
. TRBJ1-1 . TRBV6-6 CASSYKGSETEAFF TGTGCCAGCAGTTACAAGGGGTCAGAGACTGAAGCTTTCTTT